The 9 T cell receptor beta chains presented below share a single source sample, sequenced in a study of yellow fever vaccine responses in identical twins (dated by TCRdb to 2016 to 2019). Receptor libraries were prepared by RT-PCR. The data were produced on an Illumina HiSeq 2500. The public reads were run again by TCRdb, first through fastp at Q25 and then through MiXCR, and only productive beta chains were kept. Rows are combined by CDR3 protein, so each entry shows the most common genes and DNA. For this sample there are about 6,900 distinct CDR3 sequences; 65% to 85% appear just once. The top ten hold about 3.4% of the sample. The sample consisted of T cells from blood (PBMCs), unsorted or a sorted subset (not recorded which), taken before or after yellow fever vaccination (not recorded which). These receptors came from a woman between 18 and 29 years old who received the yellow fever vaccine. Donor details come from another sample of the same person, matched by shared clones.

The rearrangement uses TRBV12-3 or TRBV12-4 and TRBJ2-7, with 7 bases matching TRBD1. J gave up 4 bases and V 5 bases, and 5 bases lay outside the gene matches. The CDR3 contains 13 residues. Here the CDR3 reads CASSPGTAYEQYF. CDR3 in DNA: TGTGCCAGCAGTCCGGGGACAGCATACGAGCAGTACTTC.

The chain uses TRBV29-1 and TRBJ1-2, with 7 bases that match TRBD1. Unmatched junction bases numbered 5, after V lost 3 bases and J lost 4 bases. Germline V gene data show CDR1 as SQVTM and CDR2 as ANQGSEA. The length of the CDR3 is 13 residues. The DNA of the CDR3 is TGCAGCGTTGAGTCCGGGACAGTCTATGGCTACACCTTC. Encoded protein: CSVESGTVYGYTF.

The chain couples TRBV2 to TRBJ1-6, with 8 bases lining up with TRBD1. Germline V gene data show CDR1 as SNHLY and CDR2 as FYNNEI. CDR3 length: 13 amino acids. V shed 6 bases, J shed 9 bases, and the junction held 4 bases outside the gene matches. The CDR3 reads CASRTGAGSPLHF. The CDR3 nucleotides are TGTGCCAGCAGGACAGGGGCTGGTTCACCCCTCCACTTT.

In this sample, this clonotype turned up once. This rearrangement joins TRBV27 to TRBJ1-6; D is ambiguous. Germline V lookup: CDR1 MNHEY, CDR2 SMNVEV (reference sequence). The CDR3 has 12 residues. V lost 5 bases and J 7 bases, leaving 6 bases between the germline ends. The CDR3 DNA reads TGTGCCAGCAGTCAGACCAATTCACCCCTCCACTTT. This translates into CASSQTNSPLHF.

The CDR3 region has the DNA TGTGCCAGCAGGCCAGTCCAGAGAGGGGGGACAGATACGCAGTATTTT. The encoded protein is CASRPVQRGGTDTQYF. This chain links TRBV28 with TRBJ2-3; D possibly matches TRBD1 or TRBD2 (6 bases each). Germline assignment: CDR1 MDHEN and CDR2 SYDVKM. The CDR3 is made up of 16 amino acids. V lost 6 bases and J 3 bases, leaving 19 bases between the germline ends.

The gene calls are TRBV11-1 and TRBJ2-1; tentatively, D is TRBD1 (6 bases). Trimming left V 5 bases short and J 6 bases short, with 17 bases between. The CDR3 contains 15 residues. The germline V gene has CDR1 SGHAT and CDR2 FQDESV (reference sequence). CDR3 residues: CASSPRDARGNEQFF. Written as DNA, the CDR3 is TGTGCCAGCAGCCCCCGGGATGCCAGGGGCAATGAGCAGTTCTTC.

J is TRBJ2-7 and V is TRBV13; D may match TRBD1 or TRBD2 (6 bases each). This CDR3 has 12 amino acids. The V and J ends lost 8 bases and 5 bases respectively, with 13 bases between them. Germline CDR1 and CDR2: PRHDT and FYEKMQ (reference sequence). This CDR3 is CASGGLGDEQYF. The CDR3 nucleotides read TGTGCCAGCGGGGGGCTTGGGGACGAGCAGTACTTC. Together with reference TRBV13 and TRBJ2-7, the CDR3 gives the full variable domain: AAGVIQSPRHLIKEKRETATLKCYPIPRHDTVYWYQQGPGQDPQFLISFYEKMQSDKGSIPDRFSAQQFSDYHSELNMSSLELGDSALYFCASGGLGDEQYFGPGTRLTVT.

The chain couples TRBV20-1 to TRBJ2-3; D unresolved. There are 14 residues in the CDR3. Germline assignment: CDR1 DFQATT and CDR2 SNEGSKA (reference sequence). The germline V and J ends were trimmed by 6 bases and 2 bases, with 15 bases remaining between them. CDR3 region: CSALSLRDTDTQYF. The CDR3 nucleotides read TGCAGTGCCCTTAGTCTACGAGACACAGATACGCAGTATTTT.

The rearrangement uses TRBV4-3 and TRBJ2-3; possibly TRBD1 or TRBD2 for D (5 bases each). Deletions cut 0 bases from V and 11 bases from J, with 15 bases between. Germline CDR1 is LGHNA and CDR2 is YSLEER. The CDR3 is 14 residues long. CDR3 sequence: CASSQDGGSDLQYF. DNA of the CDR3: TGCGCCAGCAGCCAAGATGGGGGAAGCGATCTGCAGTATTTT.